These 18 T cell receptor beta chains were all obtained from the same sample, sequenced in a study of cytomegalovirus exposure and HLA in healthy donors. The PCR employed 60 Vbeta primers together with 13 Jbeta primers. Repertoires were generated with immunoSEQ multiplex PCR, while TCRdb's copy carries only in-frame clones and drops some. The sample includes about 200,000 clones, about 85% seen only once; the top ten take 0.39%. Sequencing was performed on PBMCs. These receptors came from a male donor in good health and CMV-seropositive.

This chain links TRBV28 with TRBJ2-7, with TRBD2 matching over 12 bases. Losses at the gene ends were 0 bases for V and 5 bases for J; bases not matched to a gene: 8. CDR1 is MDHEN, CDR2 SYDVKM, per germline. The CDR3 has 17 residues. The CDR3 protein is CASSLWASGRAVDEQYF. Here the CDR3 DNA reads TGTGCCAGCAGTTTATGGGCTAGCGGGAGGGCCGTGGACGAGCAGTACTTC.

The chain combines TRBV7-2 with TRBJ2-2; D is unclear. V dropped 1 base and J dropped 3 bases, with 12 bases sitting between them. The germline V gene encodes CDR1 SGHTA and CDR2 FQGNSA. The CDR3 is 16 residues long. CDR3: CASSLVWAGDTGELFF. The CDR3, as DNA: TGTGCCAGCAGCTTAGTATGGGCAGGCGACACCGGGGAGCTGTTTTTT.

The gene calls are TRBV7-9 and TRBJ1-2; 7 bases fit TRBD1. This CDR3 has 13 residues. V gave up 7 bases and J gave up 8 bases; unmatched junction bases: 10. Germline V CDR1 and CDR2: SEHNR, FQNEAQ (reference sequence). CDR3 sequence (DNA): TGTGCCAGCAACCAACAAGGGGGCCGGGGCTACACCTTC. Translating it yields CASNQQGGRGYTF.

This clone turned up a few times. The V call is TRBV7-6, the J call TRBJ2-3, with 7 nucleotides matching TRBD1. CDR3 length equals 14 residues. Germline V CDR1 and CDR2: SGHVS, FNYEAQ. V was pared by 6 bases and J by 5 bases, with 8 bases of the junction left unmatched. The CDR3 loop reads CASSLQGRGDTQYF. The CDR3 nucleotides read TGTGCCAGCAGTCTACAGGGGCGCGGAGATACGCAGTATTTT.

A word on this clone: A read error may account for a junction end that differs from germline. The chain joins TRBV19 to TRBJ2-7; 8 bases map to TRBD2. From germline, CDR1 is LNHDA and CDR2 SQIVND (reference sequence). This CDR3 comprises 15 residues. CDR3 DNA: TGTGCCAGTAGCATAGGGCTAGCGGGCTCCTACGAGCAGTACTTC. Protein: CASSIGLAGSYEQYF. Drawing the rest from reference TRBV19 and TRBJ2-7, the complete variable domain is DGGITQSPKYLFRKEGQNVTLSCEQNLNHDAMYWYRQDPGQGLRLIYYSQIVNDFQKGDIAEGYSVSREKKESFPLTVTSAQKNPTAFYLCASSIGLAGSYEQYFGPGTRLTVT.

This chain uses TRBV6-1 with TRBJ1-2; weak D call: TRBD1 (5 bases). This CDR3 has 13 amino acids. Germline CDR1 reads MNHNS; CDR2 reads SASEGT. Trimming cost V 0 bases and J 7 bases, with 9 bases left between them. The CDR3 is CASSEAGGGGYTF. CDR3 nucleotide sequence: TGTGCCAGCAGTGAAGCCGGGGGGGGTGGCTACACCTTC.

With regard to this clone: It is unclear where the CDR3 begins or ends on the DNA, so no DNA is shown, and the CDR3 is as TCRdb lists it. The chain uses TRBV9 and TRBJ2-6; the table's D call, TRBD1, has no DNA check behind it. The CDR3 has 15 amino acids, counting both end residues. In germline, CDR1 is SGDLS, CDR2 YYNGEE. CDR3 in amino acids: CASSVVGSGANVLTF.

This sequence joins TRBV15 and TRBJ1-5; the D gene is possibly TRBD1 (5 bases). Trimming shortened V by 9 bases and J by 4 bases, and 16 bases separated the two germline ends. The CDR3 covers 14 residues. Per the germline V gene, CDR1 is LNHNV and CDR2 is YYDKDF (reference sequence). The CDR3 here is CATGRSSENQPQHF. Here the CDR3 DNA reads TGTGCCACGGGGCGCAGTTCGGAAAATCAGCCCCAGCATTTT. Full variable domain (missing parts from reference TRBV15 and TRBJ1-5): DAMVIQNPRYQVTQFGKPVTLSCSQTLNHNVMYWYQQKSSQAPKLLFHYYDKDFNNEADTPDNFQSRRPNTSFCFLDIRSPGLGDTAMYLCATGRSSENQPQHFGDGTRLSIL.

The chain carries TRBV2 and TRBJ1-5; no definite D call. Per germline, CDR1 SNHLY and CDR2 FYNNEI. CDR3 length: 15 residues. Trimming pared 7 bases from V and 2 bases from J, leaving 15 bases between. The CDR3 reads CASKARGEGNQPQHF. DNA for the CDR3: TGTGCCAGCAAAGCTCGCGGTGAGGGCAATCAGCCCCAGCATTTT.

The rearrangement links TRBV11-2 to TRBJ2-5; possible D gene TRBD2, 6 bases. Trimming took 8 bases from V and 1 from J, leaving 14 bases between them. This CDR3 is 14 amino acids long. Germline CDR1 is SGHAT and CDR2 is FQNNGV. The CDR3 here is CASGYRGSQETQYF. The CDR3 bases are TGTGCCAGCGGCTATCGGGGGTCCCAAGAGACCCAGTACTTC.

The chain joins TRBV9 to TRBJ1-4; a possible D gene is TRBD1 (5 bases). CDR1 SGDLS and CDR2 YYNGEE come from the germline V gene. Deletions cut 4 bases from V and 6 bases from J, with 16 bases between. The CDR3 loop spans 15 amino acids. Written as DNA, the CDR3 is TGTGCCAGCAGCCCTGGGGGGGGACCGGATGAAAAACTGTTTTTT. It specifies CASSPGGGPDEKLFF.

This chain connects TRBV20-1 to TRBJ2-2; no reliable D call. The germline V gene encodes CDR1 DFQATT and CDR2 SNEGSKA (reference sequence). CDR3 size: 11 residues. Trimming removed 5 bases from V and 3 bases from J, with 4 bases in between. The CDR3 DNA is TGCAGTGCTCGCGACACCGGGGAGCTGTTTTTT. Its translation is CSARDTGELFF.

The V and J genes are TRBV6-1 and TRBJ2-3, with D hard to call. The CDR3 loop spans 12 amino acids. V lost 5 bases to trimming and J lost 7 bases, with 10 bases between them. Germline loops: CDR1 MNHNS, CDR2 SASEGT. The CDR3 loop is CASSPDWYTQYF. In DNA form, the CDR3 reads TGTGCCAGCAGTCCCGACTGGTATACGCAGTATTTT.

This chain uses TRBV4-2 with TRBJ2-5, with D perhaps matching TRBD2 (5 bases). The assigned J gene may be wrong: the sequence end matches TRBJ2-7 better. Germline V CDR1 and CDR2: LGHNA, YNFKEQ. The CDR3 consists of 16 residues. The CDR3: CASSQDVTNTPYEQYF. The DNA for the CDR3 is TGTGCCAGCAGCCAAGACGTGACTAATACCCCCTACGAGCAGTACTTC.

This rearrangement joins TRBV19 to TRBJ2-7; weak D call: TRBD1 (6 bases). In germline, CDR1 is LNHDA, CDR2 SQIVND (reference sequence). This CDR3 has 13 residues. With 7 bases removed from V and 2 bases from J, the gap between germline ends came to 12 bases. The CDR3 protein is CASTGTSPYEQYF. CDR3 nucleotides: TGTGCCAGTACAGGGACATCCCCCTACGAGCAGTACTTC.

V and J are TRBV5-4 and TRBJ2-5; D perhaps matches TRBD1 (5 bases). The germline V and J ends were trimmed by 10 bases and 1 base, with 20 bases remaining between them. Germline V gives CDR1 SGHNT, CDR2 YYREEE (reference sequence). The CDR3 loop spans 15 amino acids. The CDR3 spells CACYSAVGPQETQYF. CDR3 nucleotides: TGTGCCTGCTACTCCGCCGTGGGGCCCCAAGAGACCCAGTACTTC.

V gene TRBV18 combines with J gene TRBJ2-1, with D possibly being TRBD1 (5 bases). This CDR3 comprises 15 residues. Germline V gene lookup returns CDR1 KGHSH and CDR2 LQKENI. The V end was cut by 6 bases, the J end by 0 bases, with 12 bases between. CDR3 in DNA: TGTGCCAGCTCGCGACAGTCCTTCTCCTACAATGAGCAGTTCTTC. As protein: CASSRQSFSYNEQFF.

This clone was seen a few times. V is TRBV9 and J is TRBJ1-4; 7 bases are a match to TRBD1. The J segment lost 0 bases and the V segment lost 6 bases, leaving 11 bases of the junction unmatched. CDR3 length: 17 amino acids. Per germline, CDR1 SGDLS and CDR2 YYNGEE. For the CDR3, the DNA is TGTGCCAGCATTCTGAGGGACAGAAATACAACTAATGAAAAACTGTTTTTT. Residues: CASILRDRNTTNEKLFF.